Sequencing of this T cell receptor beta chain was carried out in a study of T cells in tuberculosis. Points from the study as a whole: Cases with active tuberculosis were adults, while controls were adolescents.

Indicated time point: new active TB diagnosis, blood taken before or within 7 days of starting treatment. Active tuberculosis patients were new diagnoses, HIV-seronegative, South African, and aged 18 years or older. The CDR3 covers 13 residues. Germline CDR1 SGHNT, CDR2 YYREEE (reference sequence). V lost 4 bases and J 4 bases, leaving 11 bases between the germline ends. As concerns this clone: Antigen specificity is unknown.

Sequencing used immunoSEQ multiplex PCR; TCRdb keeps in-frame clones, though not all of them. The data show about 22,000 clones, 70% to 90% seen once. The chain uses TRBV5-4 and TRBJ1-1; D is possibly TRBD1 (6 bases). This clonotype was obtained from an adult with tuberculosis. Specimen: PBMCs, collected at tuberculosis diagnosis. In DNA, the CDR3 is TGTGCCAGCAGCCCGCAGGGGAGCACTGAAGCTTTCTTT. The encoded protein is CASSPQGSTEAFF.